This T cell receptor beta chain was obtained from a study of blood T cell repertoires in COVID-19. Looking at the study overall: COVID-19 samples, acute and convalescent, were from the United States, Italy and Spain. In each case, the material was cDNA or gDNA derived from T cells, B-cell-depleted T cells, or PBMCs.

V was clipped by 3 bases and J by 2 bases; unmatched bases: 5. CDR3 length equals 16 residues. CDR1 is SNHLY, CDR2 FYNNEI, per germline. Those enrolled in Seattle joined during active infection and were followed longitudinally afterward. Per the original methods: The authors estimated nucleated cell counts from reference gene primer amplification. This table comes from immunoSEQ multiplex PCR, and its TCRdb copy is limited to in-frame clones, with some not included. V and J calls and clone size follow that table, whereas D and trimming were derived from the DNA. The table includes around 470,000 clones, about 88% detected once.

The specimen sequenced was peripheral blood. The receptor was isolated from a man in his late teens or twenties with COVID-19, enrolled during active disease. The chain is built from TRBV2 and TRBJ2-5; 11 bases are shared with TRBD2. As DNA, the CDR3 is TGTGCCAGCAGTGAGGCTAGCGGGAGGACTCAAGAGACCCAGTACTTC. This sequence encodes CASSEASGRTQETQYF.